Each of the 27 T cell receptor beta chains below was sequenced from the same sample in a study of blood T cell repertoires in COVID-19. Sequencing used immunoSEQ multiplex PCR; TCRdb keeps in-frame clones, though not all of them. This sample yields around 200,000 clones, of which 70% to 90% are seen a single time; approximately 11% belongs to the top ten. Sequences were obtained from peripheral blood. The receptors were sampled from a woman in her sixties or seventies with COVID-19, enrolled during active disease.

The CDR3 nucleotides are TGTGCCAGCAGGTCAACGGGGGGAGGTGGCTACACCTTC. Translation gives CASRSTGGGGYTF. The chain couples TRBV7-3 to TRBJ1-2; D possibly corresponds to TRBD1 (5 bases). The ends were cut back, 6 bases at V and 7 bases at J, with 15 bases in the middle. CDR1 is SGHTA and CDR2 is FQGTGA in the germline V gene. The CDR3 runs 13 residues.

CDR3 in amino acids: CASSLLDSYLTEAFF. The CDR3 DNA reads as TGTGCCAGCAGCCTTCTCGACAGTTACCTCACTGAAGCTTTCTTT. The J gene is TRBJ1-1, the V gene TRBV9, with D perhaps TRBD1 (5 bases). The ends were cut back, 4 bases at V and 4 bases at J, with 17 bases in the middle. Germline V gene sequence: CDR1 SGDLS, CDR2 YYNGEE. This CDR3 is 15 amino acids long.

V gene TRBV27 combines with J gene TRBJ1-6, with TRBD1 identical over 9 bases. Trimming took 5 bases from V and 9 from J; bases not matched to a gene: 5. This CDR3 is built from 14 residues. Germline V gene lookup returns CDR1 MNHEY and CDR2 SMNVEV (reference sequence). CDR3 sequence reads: CASSPGTGFSPLHF. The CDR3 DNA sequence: TGTGCCAGCAGTCCCGGGACAGGGTTTTCACCCCTCCACTTT.

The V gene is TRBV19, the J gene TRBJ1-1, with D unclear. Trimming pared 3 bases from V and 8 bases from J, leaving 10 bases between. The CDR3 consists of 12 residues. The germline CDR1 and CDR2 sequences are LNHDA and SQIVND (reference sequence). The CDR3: CASSIGGKEAFF. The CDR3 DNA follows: TGTGCCAGTAGTATCGGAGGGAAAGAAGCTTTCTTT.

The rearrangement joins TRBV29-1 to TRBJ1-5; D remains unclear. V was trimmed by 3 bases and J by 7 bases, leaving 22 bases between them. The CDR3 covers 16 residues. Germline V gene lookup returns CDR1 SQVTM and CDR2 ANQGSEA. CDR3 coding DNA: TGCAGCGTTGACCTCCCGGTGAGGGAAGGGAGACAGCCCCAGCATTTT. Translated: CSVDLPVREGRQPQHF.

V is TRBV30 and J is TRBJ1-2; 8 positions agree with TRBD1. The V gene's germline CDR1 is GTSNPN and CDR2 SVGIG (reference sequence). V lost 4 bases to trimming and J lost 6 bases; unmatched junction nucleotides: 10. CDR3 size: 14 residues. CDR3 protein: CAWTKDRGWDGYTF. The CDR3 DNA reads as TGTGCCTGGACCAAAGACAGGGGTTGGGATGGCTACACCTTC.

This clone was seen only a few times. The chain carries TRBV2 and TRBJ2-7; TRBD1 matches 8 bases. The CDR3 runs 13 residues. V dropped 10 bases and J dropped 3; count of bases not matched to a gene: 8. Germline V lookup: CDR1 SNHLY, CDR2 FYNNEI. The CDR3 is CAIKGGQGYEQYF. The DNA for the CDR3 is TGTGCCATCAAAGGCGGACAGGGCTACGAGCAGTACTTC.

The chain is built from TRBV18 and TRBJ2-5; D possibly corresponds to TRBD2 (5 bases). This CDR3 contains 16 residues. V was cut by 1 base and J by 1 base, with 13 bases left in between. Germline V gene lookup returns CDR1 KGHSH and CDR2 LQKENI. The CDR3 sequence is CASSPLRAGLQETQYF. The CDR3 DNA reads TGTGCCAGCTCACCACTGAGGGCAGGACTCCAAGAGACCCAGTACTTC. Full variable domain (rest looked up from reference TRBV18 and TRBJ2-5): NAGVMQNPRHLVRRRGQEARLRCSPMKGHSHVYWYRQLPEEGLKFMVYLQKENIIDESGMPKERFSAEFPKEGPSILRIQQVVRGDSAAYFCASSPLRAGLQETQYFGPGTRLLVL.

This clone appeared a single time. The DNA for the CDR3 is TGCGCCAGCAGCTTGGGAGGGACTAGCGGGAGGATCACCGGGGAGCTGTTTTTT. Translated: CASSLGGTSGRITGELFF. The V and J genes are TRBV5-1 and TRBJ2-2; TRBD2 matches 15 bases. The CDR3 contains 18 residues. V dropped 0 bases and J dropped 4; count of bases not matched to a gene: 4. Germline V CDR1 and CDR2: SGHRS, YFSETQ.

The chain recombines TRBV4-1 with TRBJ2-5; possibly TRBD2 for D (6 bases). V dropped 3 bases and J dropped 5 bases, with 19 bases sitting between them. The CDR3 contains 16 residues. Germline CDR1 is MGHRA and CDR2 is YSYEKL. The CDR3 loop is CASSHLSGGKGETQYF. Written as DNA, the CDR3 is TGCGCCAGCAGCCACCTGAGTGGAGGGAAGGGTGAGACCCAGTACTTC.

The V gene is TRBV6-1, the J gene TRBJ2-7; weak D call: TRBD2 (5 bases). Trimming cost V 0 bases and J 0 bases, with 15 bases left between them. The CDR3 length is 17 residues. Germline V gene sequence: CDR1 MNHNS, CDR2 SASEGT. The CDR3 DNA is TGTGCCAGCAGTGAAGCGCTAAGAGCGGTGGGCTCCTACGAGCAGTACTTC. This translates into CASSEALRAVGSYEQYF.

The CDR3 coding sequence is TGTGCCAGCAGCTTCCGGCTAGATCAGCCCCAGCATTTT. Translating gives CASSFRLDQPQHF. V and J are TRBV5-5 and TRBJ1-5; no clear D gene. Trimming shortened V by 2 bases and J by 5 bases, and 8 bases separated the two germline ends. Germline-derived CDR1 and CDR2 are SGHKS and YYEKEE (reference sequence). The CDR3 extends over 13 amino acids.

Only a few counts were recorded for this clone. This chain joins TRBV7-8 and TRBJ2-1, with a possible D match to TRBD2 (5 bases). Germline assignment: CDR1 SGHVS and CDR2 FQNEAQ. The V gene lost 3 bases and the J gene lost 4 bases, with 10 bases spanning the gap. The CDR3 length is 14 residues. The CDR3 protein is CASSFRTGYNEQFF. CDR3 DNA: TGTGCCAGCAGCTTCAGGACGGGATACAATGAGCAGTTCTTC.

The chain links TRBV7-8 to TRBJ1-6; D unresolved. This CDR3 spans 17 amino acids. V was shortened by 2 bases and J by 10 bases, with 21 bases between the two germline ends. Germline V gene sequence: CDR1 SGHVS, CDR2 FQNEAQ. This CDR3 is CASSLLISSHTPSPLHF. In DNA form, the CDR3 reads TGTGCCAGCAGCTTACTTATATCAAGCCATACTCCCTCACCCCTCCACTTT.

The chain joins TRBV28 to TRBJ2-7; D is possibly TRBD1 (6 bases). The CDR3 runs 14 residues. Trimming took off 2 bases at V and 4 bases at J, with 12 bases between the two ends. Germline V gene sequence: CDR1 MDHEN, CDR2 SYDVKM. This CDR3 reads CASSLAGVTYEQYF. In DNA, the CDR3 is TGTGCCAGCAGTTTAGCAGGGGTTACGTACGAGCAGTACTTC.

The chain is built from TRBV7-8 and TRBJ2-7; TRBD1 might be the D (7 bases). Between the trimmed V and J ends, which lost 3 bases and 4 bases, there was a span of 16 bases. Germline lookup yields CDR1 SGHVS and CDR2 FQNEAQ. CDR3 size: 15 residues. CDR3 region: CASSFPGGQTYEQYF. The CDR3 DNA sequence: TGTGCCAGCAGCTTCCCCGGGGGACAGACATACGAGCAGTACTTC.

CDR3 sequence: CAISESRGLAWEQYF. The CDR3 DNA sequence: TGTGCCATCAGTGAGTCCCGGGGACTAGCCTGGGAGCAGTACTTC. The genes are TRBV10-3 and TRBJ2-7; 9 bases are a match to TRBD2. The CDR3 length is 15 residues. Germline values: CDR1 ENHRY, CDR2 SYGVKD. The J segment lost 7 bases and the V segment lost 0 bases, leaving 7 bases of the junction unmatched.

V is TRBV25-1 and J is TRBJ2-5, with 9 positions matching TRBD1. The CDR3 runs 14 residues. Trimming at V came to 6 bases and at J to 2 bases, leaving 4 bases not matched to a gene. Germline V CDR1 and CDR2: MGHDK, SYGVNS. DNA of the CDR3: TGTGCCAGCAGGGGGACAGGGTTGCAAGAGACCCAGTACTTC. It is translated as CASRGTGLQETQYF.

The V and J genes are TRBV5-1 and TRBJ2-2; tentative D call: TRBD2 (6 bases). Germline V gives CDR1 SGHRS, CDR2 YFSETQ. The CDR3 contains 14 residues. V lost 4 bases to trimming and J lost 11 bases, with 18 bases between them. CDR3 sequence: CASSAGRLVGELFF. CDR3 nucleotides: TGCGCCAGCAGCGCGGGACGATTGGTGGGTGAGCTGTTTTTT.

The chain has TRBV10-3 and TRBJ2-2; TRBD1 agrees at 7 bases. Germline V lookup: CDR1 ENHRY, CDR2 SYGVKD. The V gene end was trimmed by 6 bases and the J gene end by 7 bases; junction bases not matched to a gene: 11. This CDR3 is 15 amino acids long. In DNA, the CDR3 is TGTGCCATCAGCCTCAACAGGGGAAATAGCGGGGAGCTGTTTTTT. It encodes CAISLNRGNSGELFF.

The CDR3 protein is CASSIYPFPIFQHF. For the CDR3, the DNA is TGTGCCAGTAGTATTTACCCCTTCCCTATTTTTCAACATTTT. The genes are TRBV19 and TRBJ1-5; D is undetermined. This CDR3 is 14 amino acids long. Germline-derived CDR1 and CDR2 are LNHDA and SQIVND (reference sequence). The germline V and J ends were trimmed by 3 bases and 16 bases, with 22 bases remaining between them.

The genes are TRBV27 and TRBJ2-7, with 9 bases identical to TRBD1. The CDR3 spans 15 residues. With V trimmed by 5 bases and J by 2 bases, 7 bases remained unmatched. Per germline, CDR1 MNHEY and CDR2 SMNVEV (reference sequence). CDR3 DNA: TGTGCCAGCAGTGCGGGACAGGGAAAGACCTACGAGCAGTACTTC. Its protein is CASSAGQGKTYEQYF.

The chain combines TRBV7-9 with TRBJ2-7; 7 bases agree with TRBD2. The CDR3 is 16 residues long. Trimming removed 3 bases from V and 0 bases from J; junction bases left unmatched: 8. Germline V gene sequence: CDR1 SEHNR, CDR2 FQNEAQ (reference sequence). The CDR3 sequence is CASSLKSGTPSYEQYF. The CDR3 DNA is TGTGCCAGCAGCTTGAAGAGCGGGACCCCCTCCTACGAGCAGTACTTC.

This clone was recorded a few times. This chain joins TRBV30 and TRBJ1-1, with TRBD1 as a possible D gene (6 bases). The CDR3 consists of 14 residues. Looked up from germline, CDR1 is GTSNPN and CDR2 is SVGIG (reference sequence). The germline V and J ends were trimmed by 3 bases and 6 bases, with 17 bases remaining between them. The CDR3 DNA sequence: TGTGCCTGGAGAGGGGGACCTCGGGCGGCTGAAGCTTTCTTT. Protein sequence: CAWRGGPRAAEAFF.

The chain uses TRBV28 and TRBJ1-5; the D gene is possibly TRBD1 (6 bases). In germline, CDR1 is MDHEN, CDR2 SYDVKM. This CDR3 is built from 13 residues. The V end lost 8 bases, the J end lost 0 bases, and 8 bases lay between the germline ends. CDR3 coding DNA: TGTGCCAGCCACAGGGATAGCAATCAGCCCCAGCATTTT. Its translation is CASHRDSNQPQHF.

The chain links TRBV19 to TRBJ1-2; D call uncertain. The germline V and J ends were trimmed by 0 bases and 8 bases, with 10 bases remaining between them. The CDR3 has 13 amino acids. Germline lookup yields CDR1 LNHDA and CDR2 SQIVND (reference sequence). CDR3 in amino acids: CASSIDWATGYTF. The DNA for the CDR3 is TGTGCCAGTAGTATAGATTGGGCGACGGGCTACACCTTC.

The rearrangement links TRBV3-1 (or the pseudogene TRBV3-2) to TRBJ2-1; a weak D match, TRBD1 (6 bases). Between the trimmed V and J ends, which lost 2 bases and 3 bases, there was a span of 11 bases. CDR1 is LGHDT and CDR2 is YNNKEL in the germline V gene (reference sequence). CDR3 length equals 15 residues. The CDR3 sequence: CASSQRQGNYNEQFF. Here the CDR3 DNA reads TGTGCCAGCAGCCAAAGGCAGGGGAACTACAATGAGCAGTTCTTC.